Shown below are 32 T cell receptor beta chains from a single sample sequenced in a study of blood T cells in healthy people across ages. Through a sample-barcoded 5' primer and a J-beta primer mix, a second PCR was run for roughly 6 to 11 cycles. MiXCR, run by TCRdb on the 5' RACE reads, gives a single entry per CDR3 protein. Seen here are about 600,000 distinct CDR3 sequences, 45% to 55% observed once, and the top ten hold just under 25%. Sequenced: blood. All receptors derive from a man older than 75 in good health.

This clonotype was found a few times. The gene calls are TRBV20-1 and TRBJ2-7; 8 bases agree with TRBD2. Trimming at V came to 2 bases and at J to 3 bases, leaving 3 bases not matched to a gene. The CDR3 runs to 13 residues. Germline CDR1 reads DFQATT; CDR2 reads SNEGSKA (reference sequence). The CDR3: CSARSGSFYEQYF. The CDR3 DNA sequence: TGCAGTGCTAGAAGCGGGAGCTTCTACGAGCAGTACTTC.

Of note for this clonotype: Germline and junction disagree at one end, which may indicate a read error. V gene TRBV6-5 combines with J gene TRBJ2-1; TRBD1 matches at 9 bases. The germline V gene encodes CDR1 MNHEY and CDR2 SVGAGI. The CDR3 sequence is 16 residues long. The CDR3 spells CVSSFQTGGSYNEQFF. The CDR3 coding sequence is TGTGTCAGCAGTTTCCAGACAGGGGGCTCCTACAATGAGCAGTTCTTC.

The chain employs TRBV12-3 or TRBV12-4 and TRBJ1-2, with 7 nucleotides matching TRBD1. V was clipped by 2 bases and J by 4 bases; unmatched bases: 4. The CDR3 runs to 14 residues. CDR3 region: CASSLRGGSYGYTF. The CDR3 bases are TGTGCCAGCAGTTTACGAGGGGGCAGCTATGGCTACACCTTC.

The chain couples TRBV7-9 to TRBJ2-1, with TRBD2 matching 15 bases. Looked up from germline, CDR1 is SEHNR and CDR2 is FQNEAQ (reference sequence). The CDR3 has 15 residues. After removal of 4 bases from V and 9 bases from J, the junction contained 4 bases not matched to a gene. The CDR3, as DNA: TGTGCCAGCAGCTGGGGACTAGCGGGAGGCACTGAGCAGTTCTTC. It translates to CASSWGLAGGTEQFF.

The chain uses TRBV3-1 and TRBJ2-4; 8 positions match TRBD2. Germline V gene lookup returns CDR1 LGHDT and CDR2 YNNKEL (reference sequence). Germline trimming cut 3 bases from V and 1 base from J; bases unmatched to any gene: 5. The CDR3 sequence is 16 residues long. Here the CDR3 reads CASSQTGGGAKNIQYF. The CDR3 DNA is TGTGCCAGCAGCCAGACTGGCGGGGGGGCCAAAAACATTCAGTACTTC. The full variable domain, completed using reference TRBV3-1 and TRBJ2-4, is DTAVSQTPKYLVTQMGNDKSIKCEQNLGHDTMYWYKQDSKKFLKIMFSYNNKELIINETVPNRFSPKSPDKAHLNLHINSLELGDSAVYFCASSQTGGGAKNIQYFGAGTRLSVL.

The genes are TRBV6-6 and TRBJ2-7, with a possible D match to TRBD2 (5 bases). The CDR3 is 12 residues long. V lost 6 bases to trimming and J lost 7 bases, with 13 bases between them. Germline V gene data show CDR1 as MNHNY and CDR2 as SVGAGI (reference sequence). The CDR3, as DNA: TGTGCCAGCAGCTCGAAAGGCGGGGAGCAGTACTTC. This translates into CASSSKGGEQYF.

This sequence joins TRBV20-1 and TRBJ2-7; D may match TRBD1 or TRBD2 (5 bases each). V was shortened by 2 bases and J by 0 bases, with 11 bases between the two germline ends. This CDR3 contains 14 residues. Germline CDR1 reads DFQATT; CDR2 reads SNEGSKA (reference sequence). The CDR3 sequence is CSARPGRISYEQYF. The CDR3 DNA sequence: TGCAGTGCTAGACCGGGACGGATCTCCTACGAGCAGTACTTC.

This clonotype was recorded once. The genes are TRBV15 and TRBJ2-5; a weak D match, TRBD1 (6 bases). This CDR3 comprises 15 residues. With 0 bases removed from V and 4 bases from J, the gap between germline ends came to 12 bases. From germline, CDR1 is LNHNV and CDR2 YYDKDF (reference sequence). CDR3 bases: TGTGCCACCAGCAGAGATCCCACAGGGCCAGAGACCCAGTACTTC. As protein: CATSRDPTGPETQYF. The whole variable domain, remainder taken from reference TRBV15 and TRBJ2-5, is DAMVIQNPRYQVTQFGKPVTLSCSQTLNHNVMYWYQQKSSQAPKLLFHYYDKDFNNEADTPDNFQSRRPNTSFCFLDIRSPGLGDTAMYLCATSRDPTGPETQYFGPGTRLLVL.

J is TRBJ2-1 and V is TRBV11-1; D tentatively fits TRBD1 or TRBD2 (5 bases each). Trimming removed 5 bases at V and 10 bases at J, with 18 bases between. Germline CDR1 SGHAT, CDR2 FQDESV (reference sequence). The CDR3 loop spans 14 amino acids. This CDR3 is CASSGGPGTQEQFF. The CDR3 nucleotides are TGTGCCAGCAGCGGGGGACCGGGAACACAAGAGCAGTTCTTC.

The sample holds a few counts of this clonotype. This chain links TRBV28 with TRBJ2-1; no definite D call. CDR3 length: 11 amino acids. Germline lookup yields CDR1 MDHEN and CDR2 SYDVKM. V dropped 5 bases and J dropped 8 bases, with 7 bases sitting between them. The CDR3: CASSTRYEQFF. CDR3 DNA: TGTGCCAGCAGTACCAGGTATGAGCAGTTCTTC.

The chain uses TRBV6-2 or TRBV6-3 and TRBJ2-2, with 12 bases matching TRBD1. The germline CDR1 and CDR2 sequences are MNHEY and SVGEGT. With 4 bases clipped from V and 3 bases from J, the junction kept 24 bases outside the gene matches. There are 23 residues in the CDR3. Here the CDR3 DNA reads TGTGCCAGCAGTTCCGGGATCCTAACATTGTGGGGACAGGGGGCGAAGGACACCGGGGAGCTGTTTTTT. Residues: CASSSGILTLWGQGAKDTGELFF.

This chain links TRBV7-2 with TRBJ2-7; no firm D call. V was clipped by 3 bases and J by 5 bases, with 14 bases between them. The CDR3 runs to 14 residues. The germline CDR1 and CDR2 sequences are SGHTA and FQGNSA. CDR3 sequence (DNA): TGTGCCAGCAGCTTCGCCCCTAGGTCCCACGAGCAGTACTTC. It encodes CASSFAPRSHEQYF. The variable domain in full, completed from reference TRBV7-2 and TRBJ2-7, reads GAGVSQSPSNKVTEKGKDVELRCDPISGHTALYWYRQSLGQGLEFLIYFQGNSAPDKSGLPSDRFSAERTGGSVSTLTIQRTQQEDSAVYLCASSFAPRSHEQYFGPGTRLTVT.

The genes are TRBV11-2 and TRBJ2-3; TRBD2 aligns across 8 bases. Per the germline V gene, CDR1 is SGHAT and CDR2 is FQNNGV. This CDR3 is 15 amino acids long. J was trimmed by 3 bases and V by 0 bases; bases with no gene match: 2. The CDR3 bases are TGTGCCAGCAGCTTAGATCGGGGGGGGACAGATACGCAGTATTTT. Its protein product is CASSLDRGGTDTQYF.

The V gene is TRBV7-2, the J gene TRBJ1-2; no definite D call. CDR1 and CDR2 (germline): SGHTA, FQGNSA. The V and J ends lost 3 bases and 7 bases respectively, with 15 bases between them. This CDR3 has 14 amino acids. Here the CDR3 reads CASSFGPTAGGYTF. The CDR3 DNA follows: TGTGCCAGCAGCTTCGGACCCACCGCCGGTGGCTACACCTTC.

The chain combines TRBV21-1 with TRBJ2-5; the table's D call of TRBD2 was not tested on the DNA. TRBV21-1 is shown as a pseudogene. The CDR3 has 16 residues. The CDR3 DNA reads TGTGCCAGCAGCAAAATGGAAGGAGGAGTAAAAGAGACCCAGTACTTC. The encoded protein is CASSKMEGGVKETQYF.

J is TRBJ2-1 and V is TRBV7-2, with 8 bases fitting TRBD1. The J segment lost 2 bases and the V segment lost 0 bases, leaving 3 bases of the junction unmatched. Looked up from germline, CDR1 is SGHTA and CDR2 is FQGNSA. The CDR3 is 16 residues long. CDR3 DNA: TGTGCCAGCAGCTTAGCCGGGACAGGTCCCTACAATGAGCAGTTCTTC. It specifies CASSLAGTGPYNEQFF.

The V gene is TRBV7-3, the J gene TRBJ2-1; TRBD2 is a possible D gene (5 bases). The ends were cut back, 5 bases at V and 4 bases at J, with 12 bases in the middle. The CDR3 length is 14 residues. From germline, CDR1 is SGHTA and CDR2 FQGTGA. CDR3 nucleotides: TGTGCCAGCAGCAGCGGCGACCCATACAATGAGCAGTTCTTC. This sequence encodes CASSSGDPYNEQFF.

This sequence joins TRBV20-1 and TRBJ2-5; 7 bases align to TRBD1. Germline CDR1 and CDR2: DFQATT and SNEGSKA (reference sequence). The CDR3 has 14 residues. Germline trimming cut 3 bases from V and 4 bases from J; bases unmatched to any gene: 8. CDR3 sequence (DNA): TGCAGTGCTAGCCCGGGACAGTTCGGAGAGACCCAGTACTTC. Its translation is CSASPGQFGETQYF.

V and J are TRBV5-1 and TRBJ2-2, with D tentatively TRBD1 (6 bases). This CDR3 region has 16 residues. Germline V gene sequence: CDR1 SGHRS, CDR2 YFSETQ. V was pared by 2 bases and J by 4 bases, with 15 bases between. The CDR3 bases are TGCGCCAGCAGCTTATCGGCGCAGGGGACCACCGGGGAGCTGTTTTTT. Its protein product is CASSLSAQGTTGELFF.

This clonotype was recorded many times. V usage is TRBV10-3 and J usage is TRBJ2-3; 10 bases are a match to TRBD2. Germline trimming cut 6 bases from V and 3 bases from J; bases unmatched to any gene: 9. Germline values: CDR1 ENHRY, CDR2 SYGVKD. The CDR3 runs 16 residues. CDR3 residues: CAISDLAGAATDTQYF. Written as DNA, the CDR3 is TGTGCCATCAGCGATCTAGCGGGGGCCGCTACAGATACGCAGTATTTT.

This clonotype has a handful of counts. One junction end does not reproduce the germline sequence, and a read error may be involved. V and J are TRBV9 and TRBJ1-1; D is unresolved. The germline gives CDR1 SGDLS, CDR2 YYNGEE. The CDR3 runs to 13 residues. The CDR3 coding sequence is TGTGCCAGCAGTGTAGAAATGAACACTGAAGCTTTCTTT. Protein sequence: CASSVEMNTEAFF.

The V call is TRBV12-3 or TRBV12-4, the J call TRBJ2-5; 9 nucleotides line up with TRBD1. The J call could be wrong; TRBJ2-7 is a better fit for the DNA end. This CDR3 contains 15 residues. CDR3 loop: CASSPKGTGLLEQYF. In nucleotides, the CDR3 is TGTGCCAGCAGTCCAAAAGGGACAGGGCTACTCGAGCAGTACTTC.

This chain connects TRBV4-3 to TRBJ2-1; D might be TRBD2 (7 bases). V was clipped by 4 bases and J by 4 bases, with 17 bases between them. CDR1 is LGHNA and CDR2 is YSLEER in the germline V gene. The CDR3 has 16 residues. In DNA, the CDR3 is TGCGCCAGCAGCCGAGGAGGGGGGGGCGATTACAATGAGCAGTTCTTC. Translation: CASSRGGGGDYNEQFF.

The gene calls are TRBV10-3 and TRBJ1-1; D not certain. The CDR3 has 13 amino acids. With 3 bases removed from V and 9 bases from J, the gap between germline ends came to 14 bases. Germline V gives CDR1 ENHRY, CDR2 SYGVKD. The CDR3 spells CAISESLLGKAFF. CDR3 in DNA: TGTGCCATCAGTGAATCGCTATTAGGGAAAGCTTTCTTT.

This chain uses TRBV5-6 with TRBJ2-5, with TRBD2 matching 13 bases. Trimming at V came to 2 bases and at J to 11 bases, leaving 12 bases not matched to a gene. The CDR3 contains 16 residues. The germline gives CDR1 SGHDT, CDR2 YYEEEE. CDR3 protein: CASSFLPGLAGTQQYF. In nucleotides, the CDR3 is TGTGCCAGCAGCTTCCTACCGGGACTAGCGGGAACTCAGCAGTACTTC.

CDR3 bases: TGTGCCAGCAGCCAAGATCGGCCAGTGAGTGATACGCAGTATTTT. This encodes CASSQDRPVSDTQYF. This chain uses TRBV14 with TRBJ2-3; no definite D call. V shed 0 bases and J shed 6 bases, with 13 bases lying between them. The CDR3 is 15 residues long. Germline V lookup: CDR1 SGHDN, CDR2 FVKESK.

The rearrangement joins TRBV30 to TRBJ2-7; 7 nucleotides line up with TRBD1. Germline V lookup: CDR1 GTSNPN, CDR2 SVGIG (reference sequence). The CDR3 is made up of 14 amino acids. V shed 5 bases, J shed 8 bases, and the junction held 15 bases outside the gene matches. The CDR3: CAWGPSGTVNKQYF. The CDR3 DNA sequence: TGTGCCTGGGGGCCTTCCGGGACAGTTAACAAGCAGTACTTC.

V gene TRBV7-9 combines with J gene TRBJ2-5, with 9 bases fitting TRBD1. V lost 5 bases to trimming and J lost 4 bases; unmatched junction nucleotides: 8. Germline lookup yields CDR1 SEHNR and CDR2 FQNEAQ (reference sequence). The CDR3 covers 15 residues. The chain's CDR3 is CASSRPTGGGETQYF. The CDR3 coding sequence is TGTGCCAGCAGCCGACCGACAGGGGGAGGAGAGACCCAGTACTTC.

This clonotype was picked up a small number of times. The chain links TRBV25-1 to TRBJ1-2; no clear D. Germline V gene lookup returns CDR1 MGHDK and CDR2 SYGVNS. The CDR3 has 11 residues. V was cut by 3 bases and J by 7 bases, with 6 bases left in between. CDR3 bases: TGTGCCAGCAGTGATTTTGGTGGCTACACCTTC. Translation: CASSDFGGYTF.

The chain employs TRBV4-2 and TRBJ2-7; D perhaps matches TRBD2 (5 bases). Germline V gene data show CDR1 as LGHNA and CDR2 as YNFKEQ. Trimming removed 0 bases from V and 0 bases from J, with 15 bases in between. The CDR3 loop spans 17 amino acids. DNA for the CDR3: TGTGCCAGCAGCCAAGAACTCCGAGAAGCGGTCTCCTACGAGCAGTACTTC. This encodes CASSQELREAVSYEQYF.

This sequence joins TRBV6-2 or TRBV6-3 and TRBJ2-1; 8 bases are shared with TRBD1. Germline V gene sequence: CDR1 MNHEY, CDR2 SVGEGT. The V and J ends lost 2 bases and 2 bases, in that order; junction bases with no gene match: 8. The CDR3 extends over 17 amino acids. The CDR3 DNA reads TGTGCCAGCAGTTACCCCTACCGGGACAGGACCTACAATGAGCAGTTCTTC. Amino acids: CASSYPYRDRTYNEQFF.

The V gene is TRBV7-9, the J gene TRBJ2-1; tentatively, D is TRBD2 (6 bases). The CDR3 is 12 amino acids. In germline, CDR1 is SEHNR, CDR2 FQNEAQ (reference sequence). Trimming shortened V by 2 bases and J by 15 bases, and 14 bases separated the two germline ends. The CDR3 region is CASSLWGVSPFF. The CDR3 nucleotides read TGTGCCAGCAGCTTATGGGGGGTTTCGCCGTTCTTC. The full variable domain, with the rest looked up from reference TRBV7-9 and TRBJ2-1, is DTGVSQNPRHKITKRGQNVTFRCDPISEHNRLYWYRQTLGQGPEFLTYFQNEAQLEKSRLLSDRFSAERPKGSFSTLEIQRTEQGDSAMYLCASSLWGVSPFFGPGTRLTVL.